One sample yielded the 28 T cell receptor beta chains listed below, sequenced in a study of tumor and adjacent non-tumor tissue in lung cancer. Three rounds of nested PCR, following a modified ARM-PCR protocol, produced the TCRbeta library. TCRdb fed the multiplex PCR reads into MiXCR, producing one record per CDR3 protein. The sample consists of around 66,000 distinct CDR3 sequences, approximately 73% of them appearing once. The template was RNA from unsorted bulk tissue. Sequencing used lung tumor tissue. These receptors came from a man between 60 and 70 years old with non-small cell lung cancer.

The chain uses TRBV11-2 and TRBJ2-7, with 7 bases identical to TRBD1. After removal of 5 bases from V and 5 bases from J, the junction contained 9 bases not matched to a gene. The length of the CDR3 is 14 residues. Per germline, CDR1 SGHAT and CDR2 FQNNGV. The CDR3 sequence: CASSILRGGDEQYF. DNA for the CDR3: TGTGCCAGCAGCATCTTACGAGGGGGCGACGAGCAGTACTTC.

Comments on this clonotype: A clone one base away is much larger, so this may be a read error. The chain joins TRBV5-1 to TRBJ1-5; 9 bases match TRBD1. CDR1 SGHRS and CDR2 YFSETQ come from the germline V gene. This CDR3 has 13 residues. The CDR3, as DNA: TGCGCCAGCAGCACAGGGGGCGATCAGCCCCGGCATTTT. Protein product: CASSTGGDQPRHF.

For this clonotype: A much bigger clone sits one base away, suggesting this may be a read error. The chain joins TRBV6-1 to TRBJ2-3; a possible D gene is TRBD2 (6 bases). The CDR3 length is 15 residues. CDR1 and CDR2 (germline): MNHNS, SASEGT. Trimming took off 10 bases at V and 4 bases at J, with 21 bases between the two ends. CDR3: CATPGAGTHADTQYF. The CDR3 bases are TGTGCCACCCCAGGTGCGGGAACCCACGCAGATACGCAGTATTTT.

Turning to this clonotype: One end of the junction is discordant with germline, which a read error may explain. J is TRBJ2-6 and V is TRBV6-1, with D perhaps TRBD2 (7 bases). The CDR3 spans 14 residues. Germline V gene sequence: CDR1 MNHNS, CDR2 SASEGT. CDR3 in amino acids: CASTPQAGANVLTF. CDR3 nucleotide sequence: TGTGCCAGCACACCCCAGGCGGGGGCCAACGTACTGACTTTC.

As to this clonotype: A read error may produce the germline difference seen at one junction end. The genes are TRBV20-1 and TRBJ2-3, with a tentative D call TRBD1 (5 bases). The J call may be incorrect, as the DNA end agrees better with TRBJ1-5. This CDR3 has 13 residues. Per germline, CDR1 DFQATT and CDR2 SNEGSKA (reference sequence). This CDR3 reads CGAERTGTDTQHF. DNA for the CDR3: TGCGGTGCTGAGCGAACAGGCACAGATACTCAGCATTTT.

The V call is TRBV20-1, the J call TRBJ2-3, with D perhaps TRBD2 (6 bases). Germline V gene data show CDR1 as DFQATT and CDR2 as SNEGSKA (reference sequence). The CDR3 contains 15 residues. CDR3 coding DNA: TGCAATTTTTACGCTCGGGAGTGGAGCACAGATACGCAGTATTTT. This encodes CNFYAREWSTDTQYF.

This rearrangement joins TRBV6-5 to TRBJ2-1; the D is unclear. V was trimmed by 7 bases and J by 4 bases, leaving 14 bases between them. The CDR3 consists of 14 residues. Germline CDR1 MNHEY, CDR2 SVGAGI. This CDR3 is CASKGRAVYNEQFF. The CDR3 DNA reads TGTGCCAGCAAAGGACGGGCGGTATACAATGAGCAGTTCTTC.

This clonotype showed up many times. J is TRBJ2-5 and V is TRBV6-1; possible D gene TRBD1, 5 bases. The CDR3 loop spans 13 amino acids. Trimming took off 4 bases at V and 4 bases at J, with 10 bases between the two ends. Per the germline V gene, CDR1 is MNHNS and CDR2 is SASEGT. The CDR3 here is CASSGQISETQYF. The DNA of the CDR3 is TGTGCCAGCAGTGGACAGATTTCAGAGACCCAGTACTTC.

This clonotype was detected a few times. It may be a read error: a sequence one base away is much more abundant. CDR3 sequence reads: CASSELRQGSKRQHF. The CDR3 DNA reads TGTGCCAGCAGTGAATTACGACAGGGTTCTAAGAGACAGCATTTT. J is TRBJ1-5 and V is TRBV6-1, with TRBD1 matching 7 bases. The CDR3 is made up of 15 amino acids. The germline V gene has CDR1 MNHNS and CDR2 SASEGT. V was clipped by 2 bases and J by 13 bases; unmatched bases: 14.

Comments on this clonotype: The conserved closing phenylalanine or tryptophan is absent in this CDR3, likely reflecting a read error. This sequence joins TRBV20-1 and TRBJ1-1, with D possibly matching TRBD1 (6 bases). This CDR3 comprises 15 residues. The V gene lost 4 bases and the J gene lost 0 bases, with 15 bases spanning the gap. Germline CDR1 DFQATT, CDR2 SNEGSKA (reference sequence). CDR3 loop: CSATTGQEMNTEAFS. CDR3 bases: TGCAGTGCTACGACAGGACAAGAGATGAACACTGAAGCTTTCTCT.

Details on this clonotype: The CDR3 does not end in the conserved phenylalanine or tryptophan, so this is likely a read error. The chain is built from TRBV18 and TRBJ2-2; D is unclear. CDR3 length equals 12 residues. CDR1 is KGHSH and CDR2 is LQKENI in the germline V gene. Trimming took 1 base from V and 6 from J, leaving 3 bases between them. The CDR3 spells CASSPLSGELFS. Written as DNA, the CDR3 is TGTGCCAGCTCACCACTTTCCGGGGAGCTGTTTTCT.

This sequence joins TRBV20-1 and TRBJ1-5; tentatively, D is TRBD1 (6 bases). V lost 3 bases and J 0 bases, leaving 15 bases between the germline ends. The V gene's germline CDR1 is DFQATT and CDR2 SNEGSKA (reference sequence). CDR3 length: 16 residues. This CDR3 reads CSASPQGALSNQPQHF. The CDR3 DNA follows: TGCAGTGCTAGCCCACAGGGTGCCCTTAGCAATCAGCCCCAGCATTTT.

About this clonotype itself: Without the conserved terminal phenylalanine or tryptophan, this CDR3 likely stems from a read error. The gene calls are TRBV20-1 and TRBJ2-7, with 10 bases lining up with TRBD2. CDR1 and CDR2 (germline): DFQATT, SNEGSKA (reference sequence). The CDR3 contains 15 residues. DNA of the CDR3: TGTAGTGCTAGACCTAGCGGGAGAGTCTTAATCGAACAGTACTAC. Amino acids: CSARPSGRVLIEQYY.

As regards this clonotype: The missing conserved phenylalanine or tryptophan at the end of this CDR3 makes a read error likely. The gene calls are TRBV20-1 and TRBJ2-7, with 7 nucleotides matching TRBD1. Trimming took 7 bases from V and 7 from J; bases not matched to a gene: 10. There are 12 residues in the CDR3. Germline CDR1 is DFQATT and CDR2 is SNEGSKA (reference sequence). CDR3 sequence (DNA): TGCAGTGTGAGGGACAGACCCGATGAGCAGTACTCC. Amino acids: CSVRDRPDEQYS.

Of note for this clonotype: The conserved phenylalanine or tryptophan is not found at the CDR3 terminus, so this likely reflects a read error. The chain uses TRBV20-1 and TRBJ2-7; 9 bases map to TRBD2. Germline CDR1 reads DFQATT; CDR2 reads SNEGSKA (reference sequence). The V segment lost 7 bases and the J segment 5 bases; nucleotides outside the gene matches: 15. The CDR3 covers 15 residues. CDR3 in DNA: TGCAGTGTTACAGGGAGTAGCGGGAGATTCGACGAGCAGTACTTG. Its translation: CSVTGSSGRFDEQYL.

As for this clonotype: The final CDR3 position lacks the conserved phenylalanine or tryptophan, pointing to a likely read error. The chain links TRBV20-1 to TRBJ2-5, with 8 bases lining up with TRBD2. Germline values: CDR1 DFQATT, CDR2 SNEGSKA (reference sequence). There are 14 residues in the CDR3. The CDR3 DNA follows: TGTAGTGCCCGCGGGGGGACTCTGGCTGAGACCCAGTACTTA. Its translation is CSARGGTLAETQYL.

The chain recombines TRBV11-3 with TRBJ2-1; D ambiguous. The V end was cut by 1 base, the J end by 9 bases, with 16 bases between. Germline lookup yields CDR1 SGHNT and CDR2 YENEEA. The CDR3 spans 15 residues. The CDR3 here is CASSLGPSRSSEQFF. CDR3 DNA: TGTGCCAGCAGCTTAGGACCGTCCCGTAGCAGTGAGCAGTTCTTC.

About this clonotype itself: It may be a read error: a sequence one base away is much more abundant. This is likely a read error, given that the CDR3 carries no conserved phenylalanine or tryptophan at its end. The chain couples TRBV6-1 to TRBJ2-5; the D gene could be TRBD1 or TRBD2 (6 bases each). CDR1 and CDR2 (germline): MNHNS, SASEGT. Trimming removed 1 base from V and 4 bases from J, with 13 bases in between. This CDR3 is 15 amino acids long. The CDR3 loop reads CASSEDPGARETQYL. The CDR3, as DNA: TGTGCCAGCAGTGAAGATCCGGGGGCTAGAGAGACCCAGTACTTA.

In regard to this clonotype: In this CDR3 the conserved last residue, phenylalanine or tryptophan, is missing, so a read error is likely. The rearrangement links TRBV20-1 to TRBJ2-1; TRBD2 agrees at 12 bases. CDR3 length: 16 amino acids. Per the germline V gene, CDR1 is DFQATT and CDR2 is SNEGSKA (reference sequence). CDR3 bases: TGTAGTGCTAGAGGTGGACTAGCGGGAACGTGGGATGAGCAGTTCTCC. Amino acid sequence: CSARGGLAGTWDEQFS.

This clonotype was detected only a few times. This could be a read error, since a much larger clone is one nucleotide away. The chain carries TRBV6-1 and TRBJ2-2; 9 nucleotides agree with TRBD1. This CDR3 is built from 17 residues. Germline assignment: CDR1 MNHNS and CDR2 SASEGT. As DNA, the CDR3 is TGTGCCAGCAGGAAGGACAGGGGTGTGGTCCACACCGGGGAGCTGCTTTTT. Protein: CASRKDRGVVHTGELLF.

This clonotype has ten or more counts. This chain uses TRBV28 with TRBJ1-5, with D unresolved. Between the trimmed V and J ends, which lost 2 bases and 4 bases, there was a span of 9 bases. Germline V lookup: CDR1 MDHEN, CDR2 SYDVKM. The CDR3 loop spans 14 amino acids. For the CDR3, the DNA is TGTGCCAGCAGTTTACGGCGGAGAAATCAGCCCCAGCATTTT. Its translation is CASSLRRRNQPQHF. The variable domain in full, with the rest retrieved from reference TRBV28 and TRBJ1-5, is DVKVTQSSRYLVKRTGEKVFLECVQDMDHENMFWYRQDPGLGLRLIYFSYDVKMKEKGDIPEGYSVSREKKERFSLILESASTNQTSMYLCASSLRRRNQPQHFGDGTRLSIL.

Comment on this clonotype: Germline and junction disagree at one end, which may indicate a read error. This sequence joins TRBV20-1 and TRBJ2-3; 9 nucleotides agree with TRBD2. This CDR3 is built from 16 residues. The germline V gene encodes CDR1 DFQATT and CDR2 SNEGSKA (reference sequence). CDR3: CCAEVAGGLGTDTQYF. CDR3 bases: TGCTGTGCTGAAGTCGCGGGAGGGCTCGGCACAGATACCCAGTATTTT.

This clonotype has only a few counts. This may come from a read error, since a much larger clone is one base off. The CDR3 loop reads CASSRTDFYEQYF. CDR3 nucleotide sequence: TGTGCCAGCAGCCGGACGGACTTCTACGAGCAGTACTTC. The chain recombines TRBV5-6 with TRBJ2-7, with D maybe TRBD2 (5 bases). Germline-derived CDR1 and CDR2 are SGHDT and YYEEEE. V lost 4 bases to trimming and J lost 3 bases, with 11 bases between them. The CDR3 sequence is 13 residues long.

The sample holds one count of this clonotype. One end of the junction fails to match germline, which may point to a read error. This chain connects TRBV10-3 to TRBJ2-2; tentative D call: TRBD1 (6 bases). Germline lookup yields CDR1 ENHRY and CDR2 SYGVKD. CDR3 length equals 19 residues. The CDR3 DNA reads as TGTGCCTCCGAACCATTCCGGGACACCGTTCTTAGATGGACCGGGGAGCTCTTTTTT. Amino acids: CASEPFRDTVLRWTGELFF.

The V call is TRBV29-1, the J call TRBJ2-1, with D perhaps TRBD2 (5 bases). Per the germline V gene, CDR1 is SQVTM and CDR2 is ANQGSEA. Trimming left V 5 bases short and J 4 bases short, with 15 bases between. The CDR3 has 14 amino acids. CDR3 sequence reads: CSVHEGLWYNEQFF. The CDR3, as DNA: TGCAGCGTTCATGAGGGCCTGTGGTACAATGAGCAGTTCTTC.

Concerning this clonotype itself: An end of the junction differs from the germline gene, which may be a read error. The rearrangement links TRBV6-5 to TRBJ1-2, with 9 positions matching TRBD1. CDR3 length: 13 residues. The germline CDR1 and CDR2 sequences are MNHEY and SVGAGI. CDR3 region: CVSSYGTGSSYTF. In nucleotides, the CDR3 is TGTGTCAGCAGTTACGGGACAGGGAGTAGCTACACCTTC.

Worth noting for this clonotype: An end of the junction does not agree with germline; a read error may underlie this. The CDR3 here is CVTGGRAGTKNIKYF. In DNA form, the CDR3 reads TGTGTCACCGGCGGCCGGGCTGGAACCAAAAACATTAAGTACTTC. The V call is TRBV28, the J call TRBJ2-4; D remains unclear. Germline V lookup: CDR1 MDHEN, CDR2 SYDVKM. The CDR3 loop spans 15 amino acids.

The rearrangement links TRBV7-3 to TRBJ2-3, with a tentative D call TRBD2 (6 bases). Per the germline V gene, CDR1 is SGHTA and CDR2 is FQGTGA. V was trimmed by 4 bases and J by 0 bases, leaving 11 bases between them. This CDR3 has 15 residues. CDR3 coding DNA: TGTGCCAGCAGCTCGGGACTTACTAGCACAGATACGCAGTATTTT. It codes for CASSSGLTSTDTQYF.